This TCR beta chain was found in a study of cytomegalovirus exposure and HLA in healthy donors. Study-wide background: Counted in an early data release were about 80 million unique TCRs from HLA-typed donors. Among the 400 or so donors who were genotyped, over 70% fell in the genetic ancestry cluster that is associated with self-reported Caucasian donors.

Whole-study findings and limits: Published work reported that the classifier diagnosed cytomegalovirus status with high specificity and sensitivity. A few V segments could not be told apart, such as TRBV6-2 and TRBV6-3, and were left out.

This clone was observed once. Its antigen is not identified. This PCR relied on a set of 60 Vbeta primers and 13 Jbeta primers. The repertoire was sequenced with immunoSEQ multiplex PCR; TCRdb's copy has only in-frame clones and lacks some. Found here are about 130,000 clones, approximately 80% of them singletons; the top ten hold 2.2%. The germline gives CDR1 MDHEN, CDR2 SYDVKM. This CDR3 region has 13 residues. Trimming removed 4 bases from V and 4 bases from J; junction bases left unmatched: 2. V is TRBV28 and J is TRBJ2-3; 7 bases align to TRBD2. Material: PBMCs. The receptor comes from a man aged 25 to 40 in good health and CMV-seronegative. CDR3 coding DNA: TGTGCCAGCAGTTCGACTAGCCCAGATACGCAGTATTTT. It yields the protein CASSSTSPDTQYF.